This T cell receptor (beta chain) was recovered during a study of lymphopenia after photon versus proton radiotherapy. A note on this clone: Its antigen is not identified.

Germline lookup yields CDR1 SGHRS and CDR2 YFSETQ. V lost 5 bases to trimming and J lost 2 bases, with 13 bases between them. The CDR3 extends over 14 amino acids. Study-level results: After the lymphocyte nadir, photon-treated repertoires showed oligoclonal expansion, especially of CD8+ Temra cells. Under photons, naive T cells and diversity fell while effector/memory populations rose. Better survival with proton therapy was suggested as possible, not demonstrated. Larger post-nadir TCR diversity loss correlated inversely with survival in deceased patients.

Data came from immunoSEQ multiplex PCR; TCRdb stores just in-frame clones and leaves some out. The sample lists some 70,000 clones, 80% to 90% occurring once. This specimen consisted of peripheral blood, obtained from a patient treated with proton-based radiotherapy. V gene TRBV5-1 combines with J gene TRBJ1-2; TRBD1 might be the D (5 bases). The clonotype originates from a man at least 80 years old with esophageal cancer. The CDR3 sequence is CASSPGRPNYGYTF. The CDR3 coding sequence is TGCGCCAGCAGTCCGGGACGGCCAAACTATGGCTACACCTTC.